This T cell receptor (beta chain) was recorded in a study of shared clonotypes between healthy human individuals. Study findings and constraints: Generation probability values for non-shared clonotypes were lower than those for clonotypes shared by all four donors. Though the depth was large, rarefaction showed that sorted-subset sequencing was incomplete.

Each subset's genomic DNA was shared equally among a number of immunoSEQ plates. Only in-frame clones appear in the TCRdb table, and some are missing; sequencing was by immunoSEQ multiplex PCR. The sample has 1.6 million or so clones, around 98.5% seen once. This clone appeared once. Its antigen remains unidentified. CD4+ cells yielded CD45RA+ naive and CD45RA-negative memory subsets. This CDR3 region has 16 residues. Losses at the gene ends were 2 bases for V and 5 bases for J; bases not matched to a gene: 9. Germline CDR1 reads MNHNY; CDR2 reads SVGAGI (reference sequence). The chain couples TRBV6-6 to TRBJ2-5, with 9 nucleotides matching TRBD2. This sequence was found in a man younger than 40 in good health. The specimen was naive CD4+ T cells sorted from blood. The subset is: CD45RA+ positively selected. The CDR3 region has the DNA TGTGCCAGCAGTTACCGTCCGGGCGGGAGGGGCGAGACCCAGTACTTC. Its protein product is CASSYRPGGRGETQYF.